This record looks at one T cell receptor (beta chain) sequence and its context. This clone's antigen is unknown. No per-base quality is available; no much larger clone lies one base away. These data come from a study of shared clonotypes between healthy human individuals (dated by TCRdb to the early 2020s). Study-level background: The cohort included three men and a couple of women between 18 and 49 years of age. For each donor, three plates each were used for CD4 naive and CD4 memory, two plates were used for CD8 naive, and one plate was used for CD8 memory. Blood TCR repertoires of roughly five healthy adults were deeply sequenced to estimate repertoire size and the extent of clonotype sharing between individuals. To increase sequencing depth and limit assay-specific biases, different laboratories used diverse techniques to prepare libraries and sequence TCR repertoires. Per donor, leukapheresis produced somewhere between about 0.9 and 10 billion PBMCs.

The paper as a whole reports these results and caveats: Sharing across four donors was observed for around 4.8% of naive CD4, less than 4% of naive CD8, over 2% of memory CD4, and about 0.4% of memory CD8 clonotypes. Pairwise subsampling led to the expectation that sequencing depth would affect the degree of clonotype sharing among donors. Rarefaction of sorted-subset datasets indicated incomplete sequencing despite the large sequencing depth. Sampling was restricted to blood, and TCR repertoires in tissues likely differ from the TCR repertoires found in blood. Naive subsets generally had larger estimated clonotype richness than memory subsets. Higher generation probabilities were observed for clonotypes shared by all four sorted-subset donors than for non-shared clonotypes. Because the study included a small number of donors, the genetic and exposure-history diversity represented was limited.

For the CD8 naive samples, CD45RO-negative cells were positively selected for CCR7, yielding a CD45RA+CCR7+ population from which TemRA cells were excluded. Donors were healthy HIV-negative adults with no recently reported acute infections or vaccinations. Every donor was a Caucasian adult residing in Nashville, Tennessee, USA. After blood collection by leukapheresis, PBMCs were isolated using Ficoll-Histopaque density gradient centrifugation and then cryopreserved in the vapor phase of liquid nitrogen. Purity and quantity of every magnetically sorted T cell population were checked by analytical flow cytometry. From each sorted fraction, genomic DNA was isolated and quantified by UV absorbance on a Nanodrop 2000c. Using the deep immunoSEQ assay, TCR CDR3 regions were amplified from genomic DNA by multiplex PCR. Genomic DNA extracted from each cell subset was distributed evenly over all wells of several immunoSEQ 96-well plates, and each plate served as one replicate. For sorted subsets, each replicate PCR was loaded with 200 to 250 ng genomic DNA, equivalent to 30,000 or so T cell genomes. The purified libraries were quantified using a Qubit 3.0 fluorometer, sized with a Bioanalyzer 2100, and then quantified again using the KAPA Library Quantification kit. A separate single-read 150-cycle Illumina NextSeq 550 flow cell was used to sequence each immunoSEQ 96-well plate. The original methods were these. Because the immunoSEQ output held only junctional sequences and lacked quality scores, the filtering could not match the filtering applied to full-length reads. To assign V/J genes and CDR3, sequences were annotated against IMGT germline references using PyIR, a Python wrapper for IgBLAST v1.9. Any read was removed if the V/J assignment was weak (E-value above 1e-6), the CDR3 was missing, or the read contained stop codons, out-of-frame junctions, or ambiguous translated residues. V3J clonotypes were defined as sequences sharing the same inferred V gene, J gene, and CDR3 amino acid sequence. Percentage overlap between repertoires was calculated by dividing the number of shared unique clonotypes by the size of the smaller repertoire. Three approaches were used to assess repertoire richness: RTK rarefaction, the Chao1 estimator, and Recon v2.1 estimates of unobserved clonotypes. OLGA was used to compute generation probabilities for all TCRbeta clonotypes that the gDNA method yielded from several donors. The table comes from immuneACCESS by way of TCRdb, which keeps in-frame sequences with V and J called. Part of the clones is missing from these tables; in studies checked, under half for an unresolved V gene and the rest for unknown reasons. The V and J calls and the clone size are those of that table, but D and trimming were determined from the DNA. The sample table records hundreds of thousands of clones; about 95% of these occur just once. Together, the top ten hold approximately 0.12% of the sample.

Via the germline V gene, CDR1 is SGHRS and CDR2 YFSETQ. Relative to germline, V is 0 bases shorter and J is 3 bases shorter, with 12 bases between their ends. Counted from cysteine to phenylalanine, this CDR3 has 15 amino acids. The entry retains the CDR3 DNA only, 45 bases that are in frame from base 1. The receptor's source is a woman aged 30 to 39 in good health. Sample: naive CD8+ T cells sorted from blood. This sample's cell subset or site label indicates: CD45RA+CCR7+. This receptor chain uses TRBV5-1 and TRBJ1-2, with the identity of the D gene unclear. The DNA sequence is as follows: TGCGCCAGCAGCTTGGCGAAGGGCGACTACTATGGCTACACCTTC. Translation gives CASSLAKGDYYGYTF.